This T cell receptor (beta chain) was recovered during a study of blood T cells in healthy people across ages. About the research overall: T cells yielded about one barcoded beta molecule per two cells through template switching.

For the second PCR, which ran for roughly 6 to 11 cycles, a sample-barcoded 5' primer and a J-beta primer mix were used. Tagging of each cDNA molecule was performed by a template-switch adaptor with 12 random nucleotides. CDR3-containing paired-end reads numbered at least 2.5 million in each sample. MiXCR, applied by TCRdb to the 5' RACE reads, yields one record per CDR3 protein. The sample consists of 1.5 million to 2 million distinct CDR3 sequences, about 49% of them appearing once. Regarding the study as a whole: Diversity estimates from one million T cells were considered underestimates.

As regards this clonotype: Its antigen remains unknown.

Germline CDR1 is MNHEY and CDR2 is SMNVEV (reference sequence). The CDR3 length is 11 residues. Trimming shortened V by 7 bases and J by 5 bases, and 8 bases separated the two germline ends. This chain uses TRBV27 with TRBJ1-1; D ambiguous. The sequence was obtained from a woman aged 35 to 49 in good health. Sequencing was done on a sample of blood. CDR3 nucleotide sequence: TGTGCCAGCAAGTTAGGGACTGAAGCTTTCTTT. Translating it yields CASKLGTEAFF.